These T cell receptor beta chains were read from a single sample in a study of graft-versus-host responses after intestinal transplantation. This table comes from immunoSEQ multiplex PCR, and its TCRdb copy is limited to in-frame clones, with some not included. Here the sample spans around 90,000 clones, approximately 90% being singletons. The antigens of these receptors remain unknown. The sequenced sample was unstimulated CD8+ T cells sorted from spleen or lymph node cells, obtained before transplant. Receptor source: a human donor who was the organ donor for an intestinal transplant. The CDR3 runs from the conserved cysteine through the conserved F or W. The D gene is left open where the match is weak. Size tells how often a clone was seen (once, few, many) or the class of an expanded clone, and some rows leave it out.

J,size,V,D,DNA,CDR3
TRBJ2-3,-,TRBV29-1,TRBD2,TGCAGCGTCAATACCGAGATATATAGCGGGTCCCTCACAGATACGCAGTATTTT,CSVNTEIYSGSLTDTQYF
TRBJ2-4,-,TRBV30,TRBD1,TGTGCCTGGGACAGGGGTACGTCCAAAAACATTCAGTACTTC,CAWDRGTSKNIQYF
TRBJ2-3,-,TRBV27,TRBD2,TGTGCCAGCAGTTCCGGACTAGCGGGGGGGGGCACAGATACGCAGTATTTT,CASSSGLAGGGTDTQYF
TRBJ1-5,-,TRBV5-6,TRBD1,TGTGCCAGCAGCTTGGGACAGGGGGGACAGCCCCAGCATTTT,CASSLGQGGQPQHF
TRBJ2-7,-,TRBV16,TRBD2,TGTGCCCGCAGCCCGGGGGGGCAGAGCTCCTACGAGCAGTACTTC,CARSPGGQSSYEQYF
TRBJ1-1,-,TRBV29-1,-,TGCAGCGTTGTCACAGGGGAAGCTTTCTTT,CSVVTGEAFF
TRBJ1-2,-,TRBV5-4,-,TGTGCCAGCAGCCACTTAGGGGGAGATGGCTACACCTTC,CASSHLGGDGYTF
TRBJ2-7,-,TRBV6-1,TRBD1,TGTGCCAGCAGTGTGGACAGGGGTTTATCCTACGAGCAGTACTTC,CASSVDRGLSYEQYF
TRBJ1-2,once,TRBV7-3,TRBD1,TGTGCCAGCAGCGGGGGACAGGGAGGTGGCTACACCTTC,CASSGGQGGGYTF
TRBJ2-7,-,TRBV28,-,TGTGCCAGCAGGGCGAGTCAGAGGCCGACCTACGAGCAGTACTTC,CASRASQRPTYEQYF
TRBJ2-5,-,TRBV4-2,-,TGTGCCAGCAGCCAAGATGGGGTGACTCTGAGGGTAGACCAAGAGACCCAGTACTTC,CASSQDGVTLRVDQETQYF
TRBJ2-3,-,TRBV4-1,-,TGCGCCAGCAGCCTAAATTGGGGGGGCACAGATACGCAGTATTTT,CASSLNWGGTDTQYF
TRBJ2-1,-,TRBV7-2,-,TGTGCCAGCAGCTTAGGGGGGGGCCCCTACAATGAGCAGTTCTTC,CASSLGGGPYNEQFF
TRBJ2-7,once,TRBV28,-,TGTGCCAGCAGTTTTCAGGGAATGGGGTACGAGCAGTACTTC,CASSFQGMGYEQYF
TRBJ1-2,-,TRBV29-1,-,TGCAGCGTTGACAGGGACTATGGCTACACCTTC,CSVDRDYGYTF
TRBJ1-1,-,TRBV4-1,TRBD1,TGCGCCAGCAGCCAAGGACAGGGCGGGACTGAAGCTTTCTTT,CASSQGQGGTEAFF
TRBJ2-4,-,TRBV28,-,TGTGCCAGCAGTTTAAAGCGGGCCAAAAACATTCAGTACTTC,CASSLKRAKNIQYF
TRBJ2-7,-,TRBV7-8,TRBD1,TGTGCCAGCAGTGACGGACAGGAGGCCTACGAGCAGTACTTC,CASSDGQEAYEQYF
TRBJ1-1,-,TRBV6-1,-,TGTGCCACCAGGGGAGGAGGGGCTGAAGCTTTCTTT,CATRGGGAEAFF
TRBJ2-7,-,TRBV5-8,TRBD2,TGTGCCAGCAGCTTGGTCACCCTGAGCGGCGGGGGGGCGAACTTC,CASSLVTLSGGGANF
TRBJ2-7,-,TRBV6-1,TRBD1,TGTGCCAGCAGTGAAGTTGGGATCGACAGGGGATTCACCTACGAGCAGTACTTC,CASSEVGIDRGFTYEQYF
TRBJ2-1,-,TRBV7-9,-,TGTGCCAGCAGCTCGAACTCCCACAGGGCGGGGGCCAATGAGCAGTTCTTC,CASSSNSHRAGANEQFF
TRBJ1-2,-,TRBV29-1,TRBD1,TGCAGCGTGCCAACGGGACAGAAGAACTATGGCTACACCTTC,CSVPTGQKNYGYTF
TRBJ2-1,-,TRBV28,TRBD2,TGTGCCAGCAGTTTTTGGCGACTAGCGGGGTACTTCTCCTACAATGAGCAGTTCTTC,CASSFWRLAGYFSYNEQFF
TRBJ2-1,-,TRBV7-8,-,TGTGCCAGCAGCTTGACTAACCTCTACAATGAGCAGTTCTTC,CASSLTNLYNEQFF
TRBJ2-7,-,TRBV10-2,TRBD2,TGCGCCAGCAGCGAACCACTCTCGGGACTAAACGACGAGCAGTACTTC,CASSEPLSGLNDEQYF
TRBJ2-5,-,TRBV28,-,TGTGCCAGCAGTTTAGGACTTAGCGGCAGCGAAGAGACCCAGTACTTC,CASSLGLSGSEETQYF